The next 27 T cell receptor beta chains were all read from a single sample in a study of CD8+CD57+ T cells in acquired aplastic anemia. It was genomic DNA that served as the template for profiling TCR beta VDJ and CDR3. MiXCR, applied by TCRdb to the reads, yields one record per CDR3 protein. The sample has 190,000 or so distinct CDR3 sequences, around 63% seen once; the top ten hold about 29%. Sequenced material: sorted CD4+, CD8+, or CD8+CD57+ T cells (not recorded which) from PBMCs. The receptors come from a human donor in good health.

The chain recombines TRBV5-8 with TRBJ2-7; possible D gene TRBD1, 5 bases. Germline V gene data show CDR1 as SGHTS and CDR2 as YDEGEE. Trimming pared 2 bases from V and 7 bases from J, leaving 19 bases between. The CDR3 extends over 15 amino acids. This CDR3 is CASSFDPWTTGEQYF. The CDR3 region has the DNA TGTGCCAGCAGCTTCGACCCATGGACAACCGGGGAGCAGTACTTC.

This clonotype was seen ten or more times. The gene calls are TRBV11-3 and TRBJ1-1, with D possibly being TRBD1 (6 bases). The CDR3 spans 15 residues. Germline CDR1 SGHNT, CDR2 YENEEA. V lost 5 bases and J lost 5, with 18 bases in between. CDR3 in amino acids: CASSRAGGAGTEAFF. The CDR3 nucleotides are TGTGCCAGCAGCCGGGCCGGGGGCGCGGGAACTGAAGCTTTCTTT.

The rearrangement links TRBV20-1 to TRBJ2-7, with D perhaps matching TRBD2 (6 bases). The CDR3 length is 14 residues. Trimming removed 3 bases at V and 2 bases at J, with 14 bases between. CDR1 and CDR2 (germline): DFQATT, SNEGSKA (reference sequence). In DNA, the CDR3 is TGCAGTGCTAGCGGTAGCGGAACCCCCTACGAGCAGTACTTC. It specifies CSASGSGTPYEQYF.

At least ten counts were recorded for this clonotype. The chain has TRBV5-1 and TRBJ2-5; 9 bases are shared with TRBD2. With 1 base clipped from V and 5 bases from J, the junction kept 9 bases outside the gene matches. The CDR3 has 16 amino acids. Germline CDR1 SGHRS, CDR2 YFSETQ. This CDR3 reads CASSLYAGGSYETQYF. DNA for the CDR3: TGCGCCAGCAGCTTGTATGCGGGAGGGTCGTATGAGACCCAGTACTTC.

The V and J genes are TRBV25-1 and TRBJ1-6; D is ambiguous. Germline-derived CDR1 and CDR2 are MGHDK and SYGVNS. V dropped 2 bases and J dropped 6 bases, with 8 bases sitting between them. This CDR3 is 14 amino acids long. This CDR3 is CASSEGQINSPLHF. The CDR3 region has the DNA TGTGCCAGCAGTGAAGGCCAGATTAATTCACCCCTCCACTTT.

The chain links TRBV9 to TRBJ2-3; tentatively, D is TRBD1 (6 bases). The V and J ends lost 3 bases and 11 bases respectively, with 22 bases between them. There are 15 residues in the CDR3. Looked up from germline, CDR1 is SGDLS and CDR2 is YYNGEE. The CDR3 region is CASSAPDRPYNEQYF. The CDR3 DNA sequence: TGTGCCAGCAGCGCACCGGACAGACCCTACAATGAGCAGTATTTT.

The chain joins TRBV20-1 to TRBJ2-1, with 10 bases identical to TRBD2. Germline CDR1 is DFQATT and CDR2 is SNEGSKA (reference sequence). The CDR3 has 14 residues. V dropped 6 bases and J dropped 5; count of bases not matched to a gene: 7. The CDR3 reads CSALLAGRDNEQFF. In DNA form, the CDR3 reads TGCAGTGCCCTACTAGCGGGAAGAGACAATGAGCAGTTCTTC.

This clonotype appeared a single time. Sequence at one end of the junction differs from germline and may be a read error. The J gene is TRBJ1-5, the V gene TRBV7-9, with a tentative D call TRBD1 (6 bases). CDR3 length: 18 amino acids. Germline CDR1 is SEHNR and CDR2 is FQNEAQ (reference sequence). For the CDR3, the DNA is TGTGCCAGCAGCCCTGGGGCTGGGGGGGCCACCCGCAATCATCCCCAGCATTTT. Protein product: CASSPGAGGATRNHPQHF.

This clonotype was seen many times. The chain recombines TRBV19 with TRBJ1-1; the D gene is possibly TRBD1 (6 bases). The CDR3 spans 14 residues. The ends were cut back, 1 base at V and 7 bases at J, with 13 bases in the middle. The germline gives CDR1 LNHDA, CDR2 SQIVND (reference sequence). The DNA of the CDR3 is TGTGCCAGTAGTATAGGGGCAGGGGAGAGTGAAGCTTTCTTT. Its protein product is CASSIGAGESEAFF.

V gene TRBV6-5 combines with J gene TRBJ1-2; 9 bases are shared with TRBD1. V lost 6 bases and J lost 7; bases outside the gene matches: 3. Germline V CDR1 and CDR2: MNHEY, SVGAGI. This CDR3 has 12 residues. The chain's CDR3 is CASRGTGSGYTF. In nucleotides, the CDR3 is TGTGCCAGCAGGGGGACAGGGTCTGGCTACACCTTC.

This clonotype was seen ten or more times. This chain connects TRBV14 to TRBJ2-3; no clear D gene. Germline V lookup: CDR1 SGHDN, CDR2 FVKESK. V was cut by 3 bases and J by 0 bases, with 19 bases left in between. CDR3 length: 18 residues. The DNA for the CDR3 is TGTGCCAGCAGCCAGGATCGGTTCCTACAACTTAGCACAGATACGCAGTATTTT. This sequence encodes CASSQDRFLQLSTDTQYF.

Only one count was recorded for this clonotype. This chain links TRBV2 with TRBJ1-2; 7 bases are a match to TRBD1. J was trimmed by 1 base and V by 6 bases; bases with no gene match: 11. The CDR3 is 16 residues long. CDR1 SNHLY and CDR2 FYNNEI come from the germline V gene. The CDR3 DNA reads TGTGCCAGCAGGGAAAACACCGGGACAGATAACTATGGCTACACCTTC. This sequence encodes CASRENTGTDNYGYTF.

This clonotype was recorded at least ten times. The chain couples TRBV9 to TRBJ1-5; D is unresolved. There are 14 residues in the CDR3. Germline V gene sequence: CDR1 SGDLS, CDR2 YYNGEE. The V end lost 0 bases, the J end lost 3 bases, and 7 bases lay between the germline ends. CDR3 protein: CASSVGQHNQPQHF. As DNA, the CDR3 is TGTGCCAGCAGCGTAGGGCAGCACAATCAGCCCCAGCATTTT.

This clonotype was counted many times. The chain has TRBV5-1 and TRBJ2-1; D perhaps matches TRBD2 (5 bases). Germline CDR1 reads SGHRS; CDR2 reads YFSETQ. V was pared by 0 bases and J by 9 bases, with 13 bases between. The CDR3 totals 14 residues. DNA of the CDR3: TGCGCCAGCAGCTTGGTGGTGGGAGAAGTTGAGCAGTTCTTC. It yields the protein CASSLVVGEVEQFF.

The chain recombines TRBV15 with TRBJ2-2; D could derive from TRBD1 or TRBD2 (5 bases each). CDR3 length: 15 amino acids. Germline CDR1 is LNHNV and CDR2 is YYDKDF (reference sequence). Trimming stripped 4 bases from V and 7 bases from J, with 16 bases between. The CDR3 is CATSKTREGGGELFF. CDR3 nucleotide sequence: TGTGCCACCAGCAAGACCAGGGAAGGAGGCGGGGAGCTGTTTTTT.

CDR3 amino acids: CASSVGPAGGSYEQYF. The CDR3 DNA reads as TGTGCCAGCAGCGTAGGACCGGCAGGGGGATCCTACGAGCAGTACTTC. The V gene is TRBV9, the J gene TRBJ2-7, with 7 bases lining up with TRBD1. Per the germline V gene, CDR1 is SGDLS and CDR2 is YYNGEE. Trimming took 0 bases from V and 1 from J; bases not matched to a gene: 7. The CDR3 length is 16 residues.

Note on this clonotype: Germline and junction disagree at one end, which may indicate a read error. V gene TRBV7-9 combines with J gene TRBJ2-2; D is unclear. The CDR3 runs 13 residues. Germline V lookup: CDR1 SEHNR, CDR2 FQNEAQ (reference sequence). The CDR3 reads CASSLAVAGELFF. The CDR3, as DNA: TGTGCTAGCAGCTTAGCAGTGGCCGGGGAGCTGTTTTTT.

The chain links TRBV11-2 to TRBJ2-7; D is unclear. The germline gives CDR1 SGHAT, CDR2 FQNNGV. The CDR3 consists of 12 residues. V lost 8 bases to trimming and J lost 0 bases, with 8 bases between them. The CDR3 coding sequence is TGTGCCAGCGGCGGCAACTCCTACGAGCAGTACTTC. It translates to CASGGNSYEQYF.

The chain has TRBV27 and TRBJ2-3; the D is unclear. CDR1 and CDR2 (germline): MNHEY, SMNVEV (reference sequence). V gave up 3 bases and J gave up 0 bases, with 10 bases separating them. The CDR3 contains 15 residues. Here the CDR3 reads CASSLPSTSTDTQYF. CDR3 DNA: TGTGCCAGCAGTTTGCCCTCGACTAGCACAGATACGCAGTATTTT.

There are a few counts of this clonotype. The genes are TRBV7-9 and TRBJ1-2; TRBD1 aligns across 7 bases. The CDR3 extends over 16 amino acids. V lost 7 bases, J lost 2 bases, and 13 bases stayed unmatched. CDR1 is SEHNR, CDR2 FQNEAQ, per germline (reference sequence). CDR3 region: CASTQGPSTPNYGYTF. For the CDR3, the DNA is TGTGCCAGCACACAGGGGCCCTCGACCCCCAACTATGGCTACACCTTC.

This clonotype was detected once. The chain employs TRBV20-1 and TRBJ2-7, with TRBD1 identical over 9 bases. Germline lookup yields CDR1 DFQATT and CDR2 SNEGSKA (reference sequence). Trimming cost V 6 bases and J 3 bases; bases outside gene matches: 12. CDR3 length equals 15 residues. This CDR3 reads CSAPGDRESYYEQYF. The CDR3 region has the DNA TGCAGTGCCCCTGGGGACAGGGAGAGCTACTACGAGCAGTACTTC.

This clonotype was seen repeatedly, ten times or more. The rearrangement uses TRBV6-1 and TRBJ2-3, with TRBD2 matching over 7 bases. After removal of 10 bases from V and 2 bases from J, the junction contained 12 bases not matched to a gene. The CDR3 runs 15 residues. CDR1 is MNHNS and CDR2 is SASEGT in the germline V gene. The CDR3 DNA reads as TGTGCCACCACTCGGGGGGACTTCTCCACAGATACGCAGTATTTT. It translates to CATTRGDFSTDTQYF.

On this clonotype itself: Germline is not matched at one junction end, which may reflect a read error. The chain combines TRBV10-2 with TRBJ1-5; TRBD1 might be the D (5 bases). Germline-derived CDR1 and CDR2 are WSHSY and SAAADI. CDR3 length equals 14 residues. CDR3 protein: CASSETDSNQPQHF. The CDR3 DNA reads as TGTGCCAGCAGTGAGACAGATAGCAATCAGCCCCAGCATTTT.

Concerning this clonotype: A junction end diverges from the germline sequence, so it may reflect a read error. This sequence joins TRBV20-1 and TRBJ2-5, with D perhaps TRBD1 or TRBD2 (6 bases each). The CDR3 runs 13 residues. Germline V gene sequence: CDR1 DFQATT, CDR2 SNEGSKA (reference sequence). The CDR3 DNA follows: TGCAGTGCTAGAGGTGGGGGGCAAGAGACCCAGTGCTTC. Translating it yields CSARGGGQETQCF.

The gene calls are TRBV20-1 and TRBJ2-7; TRBD1 might be the D (5 bases). The CDR3 has 14 residues. Germline CDR1 DFQATT, CDR2 SNEGSKA (reference sequence). Trimming pared 3 bases from V and 0 bases from J, leaving 12 bases between. CDR3 nucleotides: TGCAGTGCTAGTATGTACAGGAGCTCCTACGAGCAGTACTTC. Protein: CSASMYRSSYEQYF.

The genes are TRBV24-1 and TRBJ1-2, with TRBD1 matching over 10 bases. The CDR3 has 15 residues. Germline-derived CDR1 and CDR2 are KGHDR and SFDVKD. The V gene end was trimmed by 4 bases and the J gene end by 4 bases; junction bases not matched to a gene: 5. The CDR3 region is CATSDDRTGGYGYTF. In nucleotides, the CDR3 is TGTGCCACCAGTGACGATCGGACAGGGGGCTATGGCTACACCTTC.

The chain is built from TRBV6-5 and TRBJ2-1; no clear D. Trimming removed 5 bases from V and 9 bases from J, with 11 bases in between. CDR1 MNHEY and CDR2 SVGAGI come from the germline V gene. The CDR3 length is 12 residues. CDR3 residues: CASSPSRVEQFF. For the CDR3, the DNA is TGTGCCAGCAGTCCATCACGCGTTGAGCAGTTCTTC.